A selection of T cell receptor beta chains follows, all from one sample in a study of T-cell reconstitution after alpha-beta-depleted transplantation in children. TCRdb re-called the PCR reads with MiXCR, one entry per CDR3 protein. This sample yields about 900,000 distinct CDR3 sequences, of which about 31% are seen a single time; 28% belongs to the top ten. Sequencing was performed on PBMCs, mostly from graft donor cells, taken 360 days after TCRalphabeta/CD19-depleted stem cell transplant. The receptors here all came from a boy under two years old who had a stem cell transplant for SCID, so the T cells may come from the graft donor. The CDR3 runs from the conserved cysteine through the conserved F or W. D genes are given only for firm matches. Rows may omit the clone size; those that give it use once, few, many or a size class.

NA,NA,TRBV15,TRBJ2-3,TGTGCCACCAAGGTCGGCGGGGACACAGATACGCAGTATTTT,CATKVGGDTDTQYF
NA,NA,TRBV18,TRBJ1-5,TGTGCCAGCTCACCGGAAAGATATAGCAATCAGCCCCAGCATTTT,CASSPERYSNQPQHF
NA,NA,TRBV7-2,TRBJ2-5,TGTGCCAGCAGCTCCCTTACTCGGACACCTCTGGGGGAGACCCAGTACTTC,CASSSLTRTPLGETQYF
NA,NA,TRBV7-6,TRBJ2-5,TGTGCCAGCAGCTCCCTTAGCCTAGGCGTGGAGACCCAGTACTTC,CASSSLSLGVETQYF
NA,TRBD2,TRBV3-1,TRBJ2-2,TGTGCCAGCAGCCAAGTATCCCACGGCCTGCGGGGGAGCACCGGGGAGCTGTTTTTT,CASSQVSHGLRGSTGELFF
NA,NA,TRBV20-1,TRBJ2-1,TGCAGTGCTAGGGCCGCCTGGGGCTACAATGAGCAGTTCTTC,CSARAAWGYNEQFF
NA,NA,TRBV7-2,TRBJ2-7,TGTGCCAGCAGCTACGACGTAAGGTACGAGCAGTACTTC,CASSYDVRYEQYF
NA,TRBD1,TRBV12-3/TRBV12-4,TRBJ1-2,TGTGCCAGCAGTTTGGGAACAGGGGGCTTGATCTATGGCTACACCTTC,CASSLGTGGLIYGYTF
NA,NA,TRBV5-1,TRBJ1-1,TGCGCCAGCAGCTTAAACGCCGGGACGAGTACCGTCATAAGGCCGAACACTGAAGCTTTCTTT,CASSLNAGTSTVIRPNTEAFF
many,NA,TRBV2,TRBJ1-1,TGTGCCAGCAGTGAAGTTGGGAACACTGAAGCTTTCTTT,CASSEVGNTEAFF
few,NA,TRBV5-1,TRBJ1-4,TGCGCCAGCAGCCTTGACATTTCAACTAATGAAAAACTGTTTTTT,CASSLDISTNEKLFF
NA,NA,TRBV7-9,TRBJ2-3,TGTGCCAGCAGCCCCATGGGGGGGCCCGCAGATACGCAGTATTTT,CASSPMGGPADTQYF
NA,NA,TRBV9,TRBJ2-2,TGTGCCAGCAGCGTAGATAAGGGGACCACCGGGGAGCTGTTTTTT,CASSVDKGTTGELFF
few,TRBD1,TRBV27,TRBJ2-1,TGTGCCAGCAGGCTCCGGAGAGGGACAGCCTACAATGAGCAGTTCTTC,CASRLRRGTAYNEQFF
NA,NA,TRBV2,TRBJ2-5,TGTGCCAGCACCTCCGCCGGGGCCAGGGACCAAGAGACCCAGTACTTC,CASTSAGARDQETQYF
few,NA,TRBV20-1,TRBJ2-3,TGCAGTGCTAGAGTCTCTAGCCGCACAGATACGCAGTATTTT,CSARVSSRTDTQYF
NA,NA,TRBV3-1,TRBJ2-5,TGTGCCAGCAGCCACCGAGGGGTAGGGGTGGAGACCCAGTACTTC,CASSHRGVGVETQYF
few,TRBD1,TRBV20-1,TRBJ1-5,TGCAGTGCTAGAGAGGGGACAGTTCCTTATCAGCCCCAGCATTTT,CSAREGTVPYQPQHF
few,TRBD2,TRBV9,TRBJ2-1,TGTGCCAGCAGCTCCGCTAGCGGGGGGCCGGTTCGGGAGCAGTTCTTC,CASSSASGGPVREQFF
NA,TRBD1,TRBV29-1,TRBJ2-1,TGCAGCGTGGGGGAGACAGGGAACAATGAGCAGTTCTTC,CSVGETGNNEQFF
NA,TRBD2,TRBV28,TRBJ2-1,TGTGCCAGCAGCCCTTCGCGGGGGGGCGTATATGAGCAGTTCTTC,CASSPSRGGVYEQFF
NA,TRBD1,TRBV12-3/TRBV12-4,TRBJ2-7,TGTGCCAGCAGTAGGCCGGGACAGGGTCGTTACGAGCAGTACTTC,CASSRPGQGRYEQYF
NA,NA,TRBV12-3/TRBV12-4,TRBJ2-1,TGTGCCAGCAGTTCCGTAGCGGACAAAAGGGGAAATGAGCAGTTCTTC,CASSSVADKRGNEQFF
NA,TRBD1,TRBV6-5,TRBJ1-2,TGTGCCAGCATGTTGTTGCGGGGACAGTTTTATGGCTACACCTTC,CASMLLRGQFYGYTF
few,NA,TRBV2,TRBJ1-3,TGTGCCAGCAGGGGAGGGTCAGCTCGCGTCTCTGGAAACACCATATATTTT,CASRGGSARVSGNTIYF
few,NA,TRBV27,TRBJ2-2,TGTGCCAGCAGTTTGTCGGGGACGGGCACCGGGGAGCTGTTTTTT,CASSLSGTGTGELFF
NA,TRBD2,TRBV4-1,TRBJ2-1,TGCGCCAGCAGCCCGCCGGGACTAGCGCGTGAGCAGTTCTTC,CASSPPGLAREQFF
NA,TRBD2,TRBV18,TRBJ2-3,TGTGCCAGCTCACCGGTGAGTCGGACTAGATTCACAGATACGCAGTATTTT,CASSPVSRTRFTDTQYF
few,NA,TRBV7-2,TRBJ1-5,TGTGCCAGCAGCCCAGACAGTTCCCATCAGCCCCAGCATTTT,CASSPDSSHQPQHF
once,NA,TRBV12-3/TRBV12-4,TRBJ2-3,TGTGCCAGCAGTTTAGGGACGCCCCGGGATACGCAGTATTTT,CASSLGTPRDTQYF
few,TRBD1,TRBV12-3/TRBV12-4,TRBJ1-2,TGTGCCAGCAGTCATCTACAGGGGGCGCGTGGCTACACCTTC,CASSHLQGARGYTF
few,TRBD1,TRBV9,TRBJ2-7,TGTGCCAGCAGCGTCACTCCGACAGGGCCCTCGGAGCAGTACTTC,CASSVTPTGPSEQYF
once,NA,TRBV5-1,TRBJ2-5,TGCGCCAGCAGCTTGAAGGTGCGGCAAGAGACCCAGTACTTC,CASSLKVRQETQYF
many,TRBD2,TRBV12-3/TRBV12-4,TRBJ2-5,TGTGCCAGCAGCTTCGGGGGGGAGACCCAGTACTTC,CASSFGGETQYF
few,NA,TRBV6-5,TRBJ2-2,TGTGCCAGCAGTTACCAATGGGTCGGGGCTAGCGACCCCGGGGAGCTGTTTTTT,CASSYQWVGASDPGELFF
few,NA,TRBV7-9,TRBJ2-7,TGTGCCAGCAGCTTAGCGCGGATTGGCAGGGACGAGCAGTACTTC,CASSLARIGRDEQYF
few,NA,TRBV4-3,TRBJ2-7,TGCGCCAGCAGCCTCAGGGCAGGACCGTCCTCCTACGAGCAGTACTTC,CASSLRAGPSSYEQYF
NA,NA,TRBV6-2/TRBV6-3,TRBJ2-7,TGTGCCAGCAGTTTCAACCTCACGTGGGGCGGCTACGAGCAGTACTTC,CASSFNLTWGGYEQYF
NA,NA,TRBV6-5,TRBJ1-2,TGTGCCAGCAGTTGGGGGGAATATGGCTACACCTTC,CASSWGEYGYTF
few,NA,TRBV15,TRBJ1-3,TGTGCCACCAGCAGGGCCAACCGCGGGGCTAGGGACACCATATATTTT,CATSRANRGARDTIYF
NA,NA,TRBV7-6,TRBJ1-2,TGTGCCAGCAGCTTAGGAGGGGATGGCTATGGCTACACCTTC,CASSLGGDGYGYTF
NA,TRBD2,TRBV18,TRBJ2-7,TGTGCCAGCTCCCCTCGATGGGGGGGAAACGAGCAGTACTTC,CASSPRWGGNEQYF
few,NA,TRBV4-1,TRBJ2-3,TGCGCCAGCAGCCAATACCTGGGCAGGGGATTCGATACGCAGTATTTT,CASSQYLGRGFDTQYF
NA,NA,TRBV5-1,TRBJ2-1,TGCGCCAGCAGCCCCGAGGGGCTGGATTACAATGAGCAGTTCTTC,CASSPEGLDYNEQFF
few,NA,TRBV24-1,TRBJ1-5,TGTGCCACGGAATCGGGGCCCCAGCATTTT,CATESGPQHF
NA,NA,TRBV6-1,TRBJ1-6,TGTGCCAGCGCCCTGGTCCCCCTTAATTCACCCCTCCACTTT,CASALVPLNSPLHF
few,NA,TRBV10-3,TRBJ2-7,TGTGCCATCAAAGGTCCTGGTGCCTACGAGCAGTACTTC,CAIKGPGAYEQYF
NA,NA,TRBV5-1,TRBJ2-5,TGCGCCAGCAGCTTGGTTGTAAACCAAGAGACCCAGTACTTC,CASSLVVNQETQYF
NA,TRBD1,TRBV5-1,TRBJ2-7,TGCGCCAGCAGACCGGGACAGGCGACTTACGAGCAGTACTTC,CASRPGQATYEQYF
NA,NA,TRBV12-3/TRBV12-4,TRBJ1-5,TGTGCCAGCAGTTTCCGGACAGCGGGGGGGGTTCAGCCCCAGCATTTT,CASSFRTAGGVQPQHF
few,NA,TRBV10-3,TRBJ2-7,TGTGCCACAGGACATTCGGGCGAGCAGTACTTC,CATGHSGEQYF
few,TRBD2,TRBV27,TRBJ2-1,TGTGCCAGCAGTTTAATAGCGGGGGGATACAATGAGCAGTTCTTC,CASSLIAGGYNEQFF